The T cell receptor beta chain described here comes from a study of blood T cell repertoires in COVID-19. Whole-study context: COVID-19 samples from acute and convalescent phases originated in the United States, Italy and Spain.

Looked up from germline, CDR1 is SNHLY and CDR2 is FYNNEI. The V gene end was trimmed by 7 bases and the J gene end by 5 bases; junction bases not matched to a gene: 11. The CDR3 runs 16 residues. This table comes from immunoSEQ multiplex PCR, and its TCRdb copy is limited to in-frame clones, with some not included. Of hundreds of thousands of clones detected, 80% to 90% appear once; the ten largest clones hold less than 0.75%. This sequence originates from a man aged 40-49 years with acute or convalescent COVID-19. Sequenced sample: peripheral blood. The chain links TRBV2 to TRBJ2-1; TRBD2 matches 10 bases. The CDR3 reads CASTEPSGGENNEQFF. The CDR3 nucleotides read TGTGCCAGCACTGAGCCTAGCGGGGGTGAAAACAATGAGCAGTTCTTC.